The rows below give T cell receptor beta chains drawn from one sample of a study of blood T cell repertoires in COVID-19. Some clones are missing from TCRdb's copy, which holds only in-frame ones; the method was immunoSEQ multiplex PCR. The repertoire includes some 330,000 clones, about 87% of them detected once, and 1.9% sits in the top ten. The sample comprised PBMCs or T cells enriched from blood (not recorded which). These receptor sequences come from a man aged 40-50 years in a cohort exposed to, infected with or recovered from COVID-19 (not recorded which). The conserved cysteine and the conserved F or W are not part of the CDR3 here. A D gene is named only where the DNA matches it firmly.

TRBJ2-5 . TRBV30 AWIGQKQETQY
TRBJ2-7 TRBD2 TRBV10-1 ASSEVAGGNYEQY
TRBJ2-7 . TRBV1 TSRAKASPYEQY
TRBJ1-4 TRBD1 TRBV15 ATSLRQGYNEKLF
TRBJ2-3 TRBD2 TRBV9 ASSYGSGSPSDTQY
TRBJ2-7 TRBD2 TRBV28 ASTRLAGRYEQY
TRBJ1-1 . TRBV19 ASRLTLNTEAF
TRBJ2-3 TRBD1 TRBV29-1 SVAGQAGQGLDTQY
TRBJ2-1 TRBD2 TRBV7-2 ASSLLLVAGESEQF
TRBJ2-3 . TRBV3-1/TRBV3-2 ASSARQTDTQY
TRBJ1-2 . TRBV2 ASSPGSNYGYT
TRBJ2-7 . TRBV6-5 ASRDSLEQY
TRBJ2-7 . TRBV6-5 ASSYRAPGYEQY
TRBJ2-1 TRBD2 TRBV27 ASSLGGSYNEQF
TRBJ2-7 . TRBV27 ASSSPSGNSYEQY
TRBJ2-2 TRBD2 TRBV5-4 ASSRQGSGSRTGELF
TRBJ2-3 TRBD2 TRBV3-1/TRBV3-2 ASSQGLAGGPGDTQY
TRBJ1-3 TRBD1 TRBV28 ASSLDRAGNTIY
TRBJ1-1 TRBD1 TRBV19 ASSPGTGSTEAF
TRBJ2-1 TRBD2 TRBV28 ASSLGSGRAYEQF
TRBJ2-2 TRBD2 TRBV3-1/TRBV3-2 ASIPNSGLNTGELF
TRBJ2-5 TRBD2 TRBV6-5 ASSPAGGQETQY
TRBJ2-7 . TRBV18 ASSPGTTYEQY
TRBJ2-1 TRBD2 TRBV5-6 ASSSNPSGNYNEQF
TRBJ2-7 . TRBV14 ASSQGGLGGYEQY
TRBJ2-7 . TRBV24-1 ATSDRSSYEQY
TRBJ1-5 . TRBV7-3 ASSRGSNQPQH
TRBJ1-6 . TRBV5-1 ASIGADSYNSPLH
TRBJ2-2 TRBD1 TRBV25-1 ASSGGTGFFGELF
TRBJ1-4 . TRBV4-1 ASSQAGGGNEKLF